These T cell receptor beta chains were read from a single sample in a study of response to subunit inactivated influenza vaccine. MiXCR was run by TCRdb on the RT-PCR reads, yielding one entry per CDR3 protein. This sample carries about 520,000 distinct CDR3 sequences, approximately 7.7% of them seen once, and the ten largest clones take around 14%. Sequencing was performed on PBMCs from blood, taken less than 30 months after vaccination. The receptors were gathered from a man aged 50-75 years who received an inactivated influenza vaccine. Each CDR3 is given with its conserved first and last residue. Expanded clones get a size class; other rows say once, few or many, or leave the size out.

clone_size j_call cdr3_length v_call cdr3_aa
few TRBJ1-2 15 TRBV5-4 CASSSQQGSGYGYTF
many TRBJ2-3 15 TRBV20-1 CSVQRTSGTTDTQYF
many TRBJ1-5 15 TRBV3-1 CASSQFRATNQPQHF
many TRBJ2-7 17 TRBV12-3/TRBV12-4 CASSSLYPGQGAGEQYF
few TRBJ1-1 15 TRBV12-3/TRBV12-4 CASSTGTGKRTEAFF
. TRBJ1-6 16 TRBV9 CASSVDRGLPNSPLHF
many TRBJ2-5 12 TRBV20-1 CSAQGTKETQYF
many TRBJ1-1 14 TRBV12-3/TRBV12-4 CASSPQGGTTEAFF
few TRBJ1-3 16 TRBV28 CASRSQGVSSGNTIYF
many TRBJ1-1 13 TRBV6-1 CASRTSQGGGAFF
few TRBJ2-4 15 TRBV29-1 CSVGVQGEAKNIQYF
many TRBJ2-7 13 TRBV20-1 CSASRDSFYEQYF
many TRBJ2-7 15 TRBV11-2 CASSLVRAGRGEQYF
few TRBJ2-1 14 TRBV25-1 CASIGLAGYNEQFF
. TRBJ2-7 15 TRBV7-6 CASSPWDRSSYEQYF
few TRBJ2-5 16 TRBV9 CASSVETGGTQETQYF
. TRBJ1-2 14 TRBV14 CASSQGGRVYGYTF
. TRBJ2-3 17 TRBV12-3/TRBV12-4 CASSPSRGRIGADTQYF
few TRBJ2-7 15 TRBV28 CASTPGAGGGGEQYF
. TRBJ2-7 16 TRBV20-1 CSASVGVNPVFYEQYF
. TRBJ2-2 14 TRBV19 CASSGQFNTGELFF
few TRBJ2-7 13 TRBV11-2 CASSLERPYEQYF
. TRBJ2-4 18 TRBV4-3 CASSQDGWLGEAKNIQYF
many TRBJ2-3 14 TRBV28 CASSSGAITDTQYF
many TRBJ1-1 14 TRBV6-5 CASSYSGRDTEAFF
. TRBJ2-7 16 TRBV7-2 CASSFSGRAVLREQYF
many TRBJ2-7 14 TRBV10-3 CAISEDRDANEQYF
. TRBJ2-1 14 TRBV27 CASSRLAGAGEQFF
. TRBJ2-1 16 TRBV5-1 CASSLAGTSGDNEQFF
. TRBJ1-1 14 TRBV30 CAWSGGGLGTEAFF
. TRBJ2-4 16 TRBV15 CATSRNPTQGQNIQYF
many TRBJ2-7 12 TRBV20-1 CSASLTGYEQYF
few TRBJ1-2 14 TRBV28 CASSLAQTGNGYTF
many TRBJ2-1 15 TRBV5-1 CASSAGGQPYNEQFF
. TRBJ2-2 14 TRBV9 CASSPLLDAGELFF
few TRBJ1-1 14 TRBV27 CASSLREGWTEAFF
many TRBJ2-1 16 TRBV7-9 CASSPHLREGPNEQFF
. TRBJ2-1 13 TRBV11-3 CASSLDRSREQFF
. TRBJ2-7 13 TRBV12-3/TRBV12-4 CASSLAGAREQYF
. TRBJ2-2 15 TRBV20-1 CSARESRGGSGELFF
. TRBJ2-7 18 TRBV6-1 CASSLLLAGGHGSYEQYF
. TRBJ2-3 15 TRBV20-1 CSASTSGRNPGTQYF
many TRBJ1-1 11 TRBV6-2/TRBV6-3 CASSPGGRAFF
. TRBJ2-3 16 TRBV5-6 CASSLGGGLNTDTQYF
few TRBJ1-6 17 TRBV20-1 CSARRGARVSYNSPLHF
. TRBJ2-7 15 TRBV6-2/TRBV6-3 CASSYLGQGPYEQYF
. TRBJ2-2 13 TRBV6-5 CASSTRLAGELFF
. TRBJ2-3 15 TRBV20-1 CSAVGLAGGPDTQYF
few TRBJ2-7 16 TRBV20-1 CSATGGTSLSSYEQYF
many TRBJ2-2 18 TRBV4-2 CASRYGTSGGFDTGELFF
few TRBJ2-1 15 TRBV15 CATSRGDYLINEQFF
many TRBJ2-7 12 TRBV10-3 CAIRRGAYEQYF
few TRBJ2-7 14 TRBV20-1 CSAKRGASTYEQYF
many TRBJ2-3 11 TRBV20-1 CSASFLGSQYF
few TRBJ1-2 12 TRBV29-1 CSVGGGSYGYTF
. TRBJ1-6 13 TRBV6-2/TRBV6-3 CASLDHGDSPLHF
. TRBJ2-5 16 TRBV3-1 CASTREPGRPQETQYF
few TRBJ1-5 18 TRBV6-2/TRBV6-3 CASSYPSEGSASNQPQHF
many TRBJ2-7 14 TRBV4-3 CASSQEGNSYEQYF
many TRBJ1-5 15 TRBV12-3/TRBV12-4 CASSSTGSSNQPQHF